A selection of T cell receptor beta chains follows, all from one sample in a study of CD8+CD57+ T cells in acquired aplastic anemia. TCRdb reprocessed the reads via MiXCR and lists one record per CDR3 protein. The sample includes over 250,000 distinct CDR3 sequences, around three fifths seen only once; the top ten take approximately 1.2%. The material sequenced was sorted CD4+, CD8+, or CD8+CD57+ T cells (not recorded which) from PBMCs. The source of these receptors is a human donor with aplastic anemia. Each CDR3 is given with its conserved first and last residue. Fields, in order: clone size, V gene, J gene, D gene, CDR3 DNA, CDR3 protein. D genes are given only for firm matches. Some rows mark clone size as missing; the rest say once, few, many or name a class of expanded clone.

>.|TRBV10-1|TRBJ2-5|.
TGCGCCAGCAGTGGCGCCGGGAGAAAGACCCAGTACTTC
CASSGAGRKTQYF
>few|TRBV2|TRBJ1-1|TRBD1
TGTGCCAGCAAAGGGGGCAGGAACACTGAGGCTTTCTTT
CASKGGRNTEAFF
>few|TRBV10-3|TRBJ2-5|.
TGTGCCATCAGTGAGTCGCCTAGCAGCTACCAAGAGACCCAGTACTTC
CAISESPSSYQETQYF
>.|TRBV7-8|TRBJ2-3|TRBD2
TGTGCCAGCAGCTCCCAACTAGCGGGAATCACAGATACGCAGTATTTT
CASSSQLAGITDTQYF
>once|TRBV2|TRBJ2-1|.
TGTGCCAGCAGTGATGAAGGGGGGGAATACAATGAGCAGTTCTTC
CASSDEGGEYNEQFF
>few|TRBV29-1|TRBJ2-5|.
TGCAGCGTTAGAGCACCCATCGGGACCCAGTACTTC
CSVRAPIGTQYF
>.|TRBV5-1|TRBJ1-2|.
TGCGCCAGCAGCACGGCTGGGGGGGACTATGGCTACACCTTC
CASSTAGGDYGYTF
>.|TRBV25-1|TRBJ1-1|.
TGTGCCAGCACCCATGGGAGGCAGCTAAACGAAGCTTTCTTT
CASTHGRQLNEAFF
>.|TRBV19|TRBJ1-2|.
TGTGCCAGCGCGGGGGCTCGAGGCTACACCTTC
CASAGARGYTF
>few|TRBV20-1|TRBJ2-3|TRBD1
TGCGGTGCTAGCTCGACAGGGGGCCTCAATGAGCAGTATTTT
CGASSTGGLNEQYF
>.|TRBV9|TRBJ1-1|.
TGTGCCAGCAGCGTATATTCCGGGGCCGGGGATGATCAGATGAACACTGAAGCTTTCTTT
CASSVYSGAGDDQMNTEAFF